Below, 28 T cell receptor beta chains from the same sample are listed, as sequenced in a study of spatial heterogeneity in lung cancer. One entry per CDR3 protein, called by TCRdb with MiXCR from the 5' RACE reads. The sample lists approximately 40,000 distinct CDR3 sequences, 4% to 6% seen once, with 20% to 30% in the top ten. Time point meaning: sample taken at primary tumor resection. Whole RNA, which was extracted from tumor, nontumor lung tissue or frozen PBMC, was sequenced without any cell sorting. Source: PBMCs, taken at surgery. Receptor source: a female donor with early-stage non-small cell lung cancer.

The rearrangement links TRBV9 to TRBJ2-1; 8 positions match TRBD2. The CDR3 runs to 16 residues. Losses at the gene ends were 1 base for V and 2 bases for J; bases not matched to a gene: 5. Germline CDR1 reads SGDLS; CDR2 reads YYNGEE. The CDR3 DNA reads TGTGCCAGCAGCGTATCAGCGGGGGCTACCTACAATGAGCAGTTCTTC. It specifies CASSVSAGATYNEQFF.

The CDR3 DNA sequence: TGTGCCAGCAGCTTTCGTAGCGGGGATTACAATGAGCAGTTCTTC. Translating it yields CASSFRSGDYNEQFF. The chain employs TRBV7-2 and TRBJ2-1; TRBD2 aligns across 8 bases. V was pared by 3 bases and J by 4 bases, with 5 bases of the junction left unmatched. Germline CDR1 SGHTA, CDR2 FQGNSA. This CDR3 is built from 15 residues.

This clonotype was seen many times. The chain links TRBV5-1 to TRBJ2-2; no firm D call. V lost 2 bases, J lost 4 bases, and 12 bases lay in between. The CDR3 totals 15 residues. CDR1 SGHRS and CDR2 YFSETQ come from the germline V gene. This CDR3 reads CASSFGQEVTGELFF. CDR3 sequence (DNA): TGCGCCAGCAGCTTTGGCCAGGAAGTCACCGGGGAGCTGTTTTTT.

Many counts were recorded for this clonotype. The gene calls are TRBV3-1 and TRBJ1-1; D possibly corresponds to TRBD1 (6 bases). The V end lost 3 bases, the J end lost 6 bases, and 17 bases lay between the germline ends. Germline CDR1 is LGHDT and CDR2 is YNNKEL (reference sequence). The CDR3 is 15 amino acids. DNA of the CDR3: TGTGCCAGCAGCCAGGTGAGGGGGGGAAGGTCTGAAGCTTTCTTT. It codes for CASSQVRGGRSEAFF.

In its sample, this clonotype was seen many times. This chain connects TRBV9 to TRBJ2-3; D gene ambiguous. The V and J ends lost 0 bases and 0 bases respectively, with 5 bases between them. Germline lookup yields CDR1 SGDLS and CDR2 YYNGEE. CDR3 size: 14 residues. The CDR3 spells CASSVDPSTDTQYF. CDR3 nucleotide sequence: TGTGCCAGCAGCGTAGATCCTAGCACAGATACGCAGTATTTT.

In this sample, this clonotype turned up many times. The chain recombines TRBV29-1 with TRBJ2-1; D unclear. With 6 bases removed from V and 8 bases from J, the gap between germline ends came to 14 bases. This CDR3 contains 12 residues. CDR1 SQVTM and CDR2 ANQGSEA come from the germline V gene. CDR3 protein: CSVSEDQDEQFF. CDR3 in DNA: TGCAGCGTGAGCGAGGACCAGGATGAGCAGTTCTTC.

This clonotype was recorded at least ten times. The gene calls are TRBV24-1 and TRBJ2-3; possibly TRBD1 or TRBD2 for D (6 bases each). In germline, CDR1 is KGHDR, CDR2 SFDVKD. The CDR3 covers 16 residues. V shed 3 bases and J shed 4 bases, with 16 bases lying between them. The CDR3: CATSDVEQGGADTQYF. The DNA for the CDR3 is TGTGCCACCAGTGATGTCGAACAGGGAGGAGCAGATACGCAGTATTTT.

This clonotype was counted many times. This chain connects TRBV11-3 to TRBJ2-1; 8 nucleotides match TRBD1. CDR1 and CDR2 (germline): SGHNT, YENEEA. The CDR3 totals 14 residues. After removal of 5 bases from V and 4 bases from J, the junction contained 4 bases not matched to a gene. CDR3 sequence reads: CASSPRDRYNEQFF. CDR3 nucleotide sequence: TGTGCCAGCAGCCCCCGGGACAGGTACAATGAGCAGTTCTTC.

The chain combines TRBV7-2 with TRBJ2-5; D is unclear. Germline V CDR1 and CDR2: SGHTA, FQGNSA. V lost 1 base and J lost 5, with 14 bases in between. This CDR3 region has 15 residues. The CDR3: CASSLDGTLSETQYF. The CDR3 region has the DNA TGTGCCAGCAGCTTAGACGGCACTCTAAGTGAGACCCAGTACTTC.

This clonotype was detected ten times or more. The chain recombines TRBV5-1 with TRBJ2-5, with TRBD1 matching over 7 bases. The CDR3 has 16 residues. Germline loops: CDR1 SGHRS, CDR2 YFSETQ. With 0 bases clipped from V and 0 bases from J, the junction kept 5 bases outside the gene matches. The CDR3 sequence: CASSLGTGMDQETQYF. In nucleotides, the CDR3 is TGCGCCAGCAGCTTGGGGACAGGCATGGACCAAGAGACCCAGTACTTC. Together with reference TRBV5-1 and TRBJ2-5, the CDR3 gives the full variable domain: KAGVTQTPRYLIKTRGQQVTLSCSPISGHRSVSWYQQTPGQGLQFLFEYFSETQRNKGNFPGRFSGRQFSNSRSEMNVSTLELGDSALYLCASSLGTGMDQETQYFGPGTRLLVL.

This clonotype was seen repeatedly, ten times or more. The rearrangement links TRBV7-3 to TRBJ2-6; no reliable D call. V was trimmed by 6 bases and J by 6 bases, leaving 9 bases between them. The CDR3 is 13 amino acids. Germline-derived CDR1 and CDR2 are SGHTA and FQGTGA. The CDR3 region has the DNA TGTGCCAGCAGTCCGGCGGTGGCCAACGTCCTGACTTTC. Protein product: CASSPAVANVLTF.

This clonotype was seen repeatedly, ten times or more. The chain is built from TRBV30 and TRBJ1-5, with D possibly TRBD1 on 6 matching bases. The CDR3 spans 13 residues. The germline CDR1 and CDR2 sequences are GTSNPN and SVGIG (reference sequence). With 4 bases removed from V and 4 bases from J, the gap between germline ends came to 11 bases. The DNA for the CDR3 is TGTGCCTGGACACAGGGATGGAATCAGCCCCAGCATTTT. It yields the protein CAWTQGWNQPQHF.

The chain combines TRBV28 with TRBJ1-5, with 10 bases identical to TRBD1. The CDR3 has 14 residues. V shed 4 bases and J 7 bases; nucleotides not matched to a gene: 4. Germline V CDR1 and CDR2: MDHEN, SYDVKM. The CDR3 region has the DNA TGTGCCAGCAGTTCCCCGGGACAGGGGCAGCCCCAGCATTTT. Residues: CASSSPGQGQPQHF.

This clonotype has at least ten counts. This chain uses TRBV7-9 with TRBJ1-1; a weak D match, TRBD1 (5 bases). The CDR3 covers 14 residues. Trimming took 3 bases from V and 2 from J, leaving 10 bases between them. CDR1 and CDR2 from the germline V gene are SEHNR and FQNEAQ (reference sequence). The CDR3 DNA follows: TGTGCCAGCAGCTTCCGGACACCCAACACTGAAGCTTTCTTT. Protein: CASSFRTPNTEAFF.

J is TRBJ1-4 and V is TRBV20-1; D perhaps matches TRBD1 (5 bases). The CDR3 spans 14 residues. V lost 6 bases and J 3 bases, leaving 14 bases between the germline ends. Germline V gene sequence: CDR1 DFQATT, CDR2 SNEGSKA (reference sequence). The CDR3 is CSAPWGISNEKLFF. CDR3 in DNA: TGCAGTGCCCCGTGGGGGATTTCTAATGAAAAACTGTTTTTT.

In this sample, this clonotype turned up many times. This chain connects TRBV15 to TRBJ2-3, with D possibly TRBD2 on 5 matching bases. V lost 3 bases and J 0 bases, leaving 10 bases between the germline ends. The CDR3 extends over 15 amino acids. Looked up from germline, CDR1 is LNHNV and CDR2 is YYDKDF (reference sequence). The CDR3 DNA sequence: TGTGCCACCAGCAGGGCGGGCCCTAGCACAGATACGCAGTATTTT. Amino acids: CATSRAGPSTDTQYF.

In its sample, this clonotype was seen a few times. This sequence joins TRBV4-2 and TRBJ2-5, with TRBD2 identical over 11 bases. The germline gives CDR1 LGHNA, CDR2 YNFKEQ. J gave up 0 bases and V 1 base, and 13 bases lay outside the gene matches. This CDR3 comprises 20 residues. The CDR3 DNA reads TGTGCCAGCAGCCAAGGAATGTTACTAGCGGGGGTAGGGGACCAAGAGACCCAGTACTTC. Translated: CASSQGMLLAGVGDQETQYF.

The J gene is TRBJ1-1, the V gene TRBV20-1; a weak D match, TRBD1 (5 bases). Germline V gene data show CDR1 as DFQATT and CDR2 as SNEGSKA (reference sequence). The CDR3 is 15 residues long. V lost 0 bases to trimming and J lost 7 bases, with 18 bases between them. The CDR3 region has the DNA TGCAGTGCTAGAGATCAGTCCTGGGGGAGCGATGAAGCTTTCTTT. It yields the protein CSARDQSWGSDEAFF.

This clonotype has just a few counts. The chain recombines TRBV9 with TRBJ2-1; D possibly corresponds to TRBD2 (5 bases). There are 14 residues in the CDR3. Germline assignment: CDR1 SGDLS and CDR2 YYNGEE. With 4 bases removed from V and 0 bases from J, the gap between germline ends came to 8 bases. CDR3 sequence: CASSRAGSYNEQFF. The CDR3 nucleotides read TGTGCCAGCAGCCGGGCGGGCTCCTACAATGAGCAGTTCTTC.

The CDR3 region has the DNA TGTGCCAGCAGTCCCTGGGAGGTAGCGGGTGGCGAGCAGTACTTC. Translation: CASSPWEVAGGEQYF. The chain joins TRBV5-6 to TRBJ2-7, with 7 positions matching TRBD2. Looked up from germline, CDR1 is SGHDT and CDR2 is YYEEEE. Unmatched junction bases numbered 14, after V lost 5 bases and J lost 6 bases. CDR3 size: 15 residues.

The chain links TRBV5-1 to TRBJ1-4; TRBD1 might be the D (5 bases). Germline assignment: CDR1 SGHRS and CDR2 YFSETQ. There are 14 residues in the CDR3. V was clipped by 4 bases and J by 0 bases, with 7 bases between them. CDR3 loop: CASSGTSTNEKLFF. The CDR3 DNA follows: TGCGCCAGCAGCGGGACCTCAACTAATGAAAAACTGTTTTTT.

This clonotype was detected ten times or more. The chain combines TRBV5-8 with TRBJ1-1; 10 bases map to TRBD1. The germline V gene has CDR1 SGHTS and CDR2 YDEGEE. After removal of 4 bases from V and 8 bases from J, the junction contained 8 bases not matched to a gene. The CDR3 has 14 residues. CDR3 in amino acids: CASSRRDRGSEAFF. The CDR3 DNA is TGTGCCAGCAGCCGTCGGGACAGGGGATCCGAAGCTTTCTTT.

This clonotype was seen more than once but under ten times. The chain is built from TRBV28 and TRBJ2-1, with D unresolved. The CDR3 extends over 15 amino acids. V lost 6 bases and J 0 bases, leaving 12 bases between the germline ends. CDR1 and CDR2 (germline): MDHEN, SYDVKM. DNA of the CDR3: TGTGCCAGCAGCCCCCCGAAAAGCTCCTACAATGAGCAGTTCTTC. As protein: CASSPPKSSYNEQFF.

This clonotype has a count of ten or more. The V call is TRBV18, the J call TRBJ2-1; 10 bases agree with TRBD2. The germline gives CDR1 KGHSH, CDR2 LQKENI. This CDR3 is 18 amino acids long. The trim removed 4 bases at V and 2 bases at J, leaving 11 bases unmatched. CDR3 DNA: TGTGCCAGCTCACGTCCCGGAATAGCGGGGGGTGCCTACAATGAGCAGTTCTTC. Amino acid sequence: CASSRPGIAGGAYNEQFF.

The chain links TRBV27 to TRBJ1-3; TRBD1 is a possible D gene (6 bases). V dropped 8 bases and J dropped 0 bases, with 14 bases sitting between them. Germline CDR1 reads MNHEY; CDR2 reads SMNVEV (reference sequence). The CDR3 sequence is 15 residues long. As DNA, the CDR3 is TGTGCCAGCCAACAAGACAGGACCTCTGGAAACACCATATATTTT. This sequence encodes CASQQDRTSGNTIYF.

This clonotype appeared many times. J is TRBJ1-6 and V is TRBV28; 7 nucleotides align to TRBD1. Germline-derived CDR1 and CDR2 are MDHEN and SYDVKM. Unmatched junction bases numbered 4, after V lost 1 base and J lost 4 bases. The CDR3 runs to 16 residues. In nucleotides, the CDR3 is TGTGCCAGCAGTTTATATCAGGGGGAGTATAATTCACCCCTCCACTTT. Encoded protein: CASSLYQGEYNSPLHF.

This clonotype was found a few times. This sequence joins TRBV18 and TRBJ2-2; D gene unclear. CDR1 is KGHSH, CDR2 LQKENI, per germline. The V end was cut by 3 bases, the J end by 0 bases, with 5 bases between. This CDR3 contains 14 residues. The CDR3 nucleotides read TGTGCCAGCTCACCGTCAGCGAACACCGGGGAGCTGTTTTTT. This sequence encodes CASSPSANTGELFF.

This clonotype was seen at least ten times. V is TRBV6-2 or TRBV6-3 and J is TRBJ2-7; D not certain. The V end lost 6 bases, the J end lost 3 bases, and 12 bases lay between the germline ends. Germline lookup yields CDR1 MNHEY and CDR2 SVGEGT. The CDR3 is made up of 13 amino acids. The CDR3 loop reads CASSLGRSYEQYF. In DNA form, the CDR3 reads TGTGCCAGCAGCCTCGGACGGAGCTACGAGCAGTACTTC.